This TCR beta chain is drawn from a study of shared clonotypes between healthy human individuals. Trimming left V 3 bases short and J 5 bases short, with 13 bases between. The CDR3 covers 14 residues. Per the germline V gene, CDR1 is SQVTM and CDR2 is ANQGSEA. Generated by immunoSEQ multiplex PCR, the TCRdb table keeps only in-frame clones and is missing some. This table holds about 2 million clones, roughly 95% found once. The naive CD8 fraction comprised CD45RO-negative cells positively selected for CCR7 and excluded terminally differentiated effector memory CD45RA+ cells. The chain employs TRBV29-1 and TRBJ2-2; D possibly uses TRBD1 or TRBD2 (6 bases each). Source material: naive CD8+ T cells sorted from blood. The source is a man aged 18 to 29 in good health. The CDR3 reads CSVDPGALTGELFF. DNA for the CDR3: TGCAGCGTTGATCCGGGGGCGCTGACCGGGGAGCTGTTTTTT.